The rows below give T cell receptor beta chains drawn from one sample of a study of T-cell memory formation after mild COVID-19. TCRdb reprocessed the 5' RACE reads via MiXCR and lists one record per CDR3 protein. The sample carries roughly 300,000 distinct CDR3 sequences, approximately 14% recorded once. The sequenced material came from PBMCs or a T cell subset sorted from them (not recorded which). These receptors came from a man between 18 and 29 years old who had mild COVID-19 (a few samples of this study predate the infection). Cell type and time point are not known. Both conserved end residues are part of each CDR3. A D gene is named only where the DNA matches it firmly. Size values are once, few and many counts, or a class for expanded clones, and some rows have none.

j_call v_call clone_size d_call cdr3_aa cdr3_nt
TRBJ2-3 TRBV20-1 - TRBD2 CSAGTSVADTQYF TGCAGTGCTGGCACTAGCGTCGCAGATACGCAGTATTTT
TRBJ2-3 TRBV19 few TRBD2 CASTPSGGATDTQYF TGTGCCAGTACCCCTAGCGGGGGGGCTACAGATACGCAGTATTTT
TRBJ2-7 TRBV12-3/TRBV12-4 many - CASSSAYEQYF TGTGCCAGCAGTTCCGCCTACGAGCAGTACTTC
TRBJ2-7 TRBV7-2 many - CASSLERYEQYF TGTGCCAGCAGCTTAGAACGCTACGAGCAGTACTTC
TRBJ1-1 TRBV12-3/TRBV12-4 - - CASSATGLNTEAFF TGTGCCAGCAGTGCAACAGGCCTGAACACTGAAGCTTTCTTT
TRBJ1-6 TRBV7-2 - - CASSLGTEYNSPLHF TGTGCCAGCAGCTTAGGGACAGAGTATAATTCACCCCTCCACTTT
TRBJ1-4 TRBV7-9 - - CASSLGWDATNEKLFF TGTGCCAGCAGCTTAGGATGGGACGCAACTAATGAAAAACTGTTTTTT
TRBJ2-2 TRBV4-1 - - CASSQDGRGRGTGELFF TGCGCCAGCAGCCAAGACGGGAGGGGGCGCGGTACCGGGGAGCTGTTTTTT
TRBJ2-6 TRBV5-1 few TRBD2 CASRGEGANVLTF TGCGCGAGCCGGGGGGAAGGGGCCAACGTCCTGACTTTC
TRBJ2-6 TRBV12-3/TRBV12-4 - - CASSDLLWDKGAPGANVLTF TGTGCCAGCAGTGACCTCCTTTGGGACAAAGGCGCTCCTGGGGCCAACGTCCTGACTTTC
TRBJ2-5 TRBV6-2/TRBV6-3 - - CASRGSGRQETQYF TGTGCCAGCAGGGGTTCAGGGAGGCAGGAGACCCAGTACTTC
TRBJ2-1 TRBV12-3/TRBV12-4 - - CASSQEDGNEQFF TGTGCCAGCAGTCAAGAGGACGGGAATGAGCAGTTCTTC
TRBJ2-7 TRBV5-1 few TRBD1 CASSLTGTGSFSYEQYF TGCGCCAGCAGCTTAACCGGGACAGGATCTTTCTCCTACGAGCAGTACTTC
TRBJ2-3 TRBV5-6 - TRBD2 CASSLLAGESTDTQYF TGTGCCAGCAGCCTACTAGCGGGGGAGAGCACAGATACGCAGTATTTT
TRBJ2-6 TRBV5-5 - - CASSYGPRANVLTF TGTGCCAGCAGCTACGGGCCCCGGGCCAACGTCCTGACTTTC
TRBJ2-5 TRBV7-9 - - CASSGGSVETQYF TGTGCCAGCAGTGGGGGGTCGGTCGAGACCCAGTACTTC
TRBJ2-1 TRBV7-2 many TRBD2 CASRLGTSGGAHNEQFF TGTGCCAGCAGGCTTGGTACTAGCGGGGGGGCCCACAATGAGCAGTTCTTC
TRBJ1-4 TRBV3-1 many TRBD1 CASSLTGYYEKLFF TGTGCCAGCAGCTTGACAGGGTACTACGAAAAACTGTTTTTT
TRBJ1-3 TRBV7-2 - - CASSWVSSGNTIYF TGTGCCAGCAGCTGGGTCTCCTCTGGAAACACCATATATTTT
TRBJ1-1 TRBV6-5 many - CASSYSWAVGNTEAFF TGTGCCAGCAGTTACTCATGGGCGGTGGGGAACACTGAAGCTTTCTTT
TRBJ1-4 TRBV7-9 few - CASSPGPLSEKLFF TGTGCCAGCAGCCCCGGTCCTCTGAGTGAAAAACTGTTTTTT
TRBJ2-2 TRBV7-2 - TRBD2 CASSPGGAGGGAGELFF TGTGCCAGCAGCCCGGGGGGGGCTGGCGGGGGGGCCGGGGAGCTGTTTTTT
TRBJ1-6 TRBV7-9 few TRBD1 CASSTRTGDSPLHF TGTGCCAGCAGCACCCGGACAGGGGATTCACCCCTCCACTTT
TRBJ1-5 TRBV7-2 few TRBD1 CASSLGGQGRVDQPQHF TGTGCCAGCAGCTTAGGGGGACAGGGGAGGGTGGATCAGCCCCAGCATTTT
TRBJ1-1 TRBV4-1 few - CASSSAPLMNTEAFF TGCGCCAGCAGCTCCGCACCCCTCATGAACACTGAAGCTTTCTTT
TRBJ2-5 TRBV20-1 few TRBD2 CSALLSGGARRETQYF TGCAGTGCGCTGCTAAGCGGGGGGGCACGCCGAGAGACCCAGTACTTC